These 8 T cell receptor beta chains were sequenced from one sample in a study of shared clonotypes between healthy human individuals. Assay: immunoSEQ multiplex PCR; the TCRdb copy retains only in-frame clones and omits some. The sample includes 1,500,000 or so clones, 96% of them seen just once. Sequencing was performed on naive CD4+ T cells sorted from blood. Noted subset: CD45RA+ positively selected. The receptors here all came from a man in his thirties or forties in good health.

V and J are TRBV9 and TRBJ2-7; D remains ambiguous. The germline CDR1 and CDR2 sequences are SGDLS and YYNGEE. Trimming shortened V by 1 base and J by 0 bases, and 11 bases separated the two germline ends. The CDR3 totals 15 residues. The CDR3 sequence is CASSVSPKSSYEQYF. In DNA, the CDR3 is TGTGCCAGCAGCGTATCCCCCAAGAGCTCCTACGAGCAGTACTTC. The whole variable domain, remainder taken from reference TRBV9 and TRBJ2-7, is DSGVTQTPKHLITATGQRVTLRCSPRSGDLSVYWYQQSLDQGLQFLIQYYNGEERAKGNILERFSAQQFPDLHSELNLSSLELGDSALYFCASSVSPKSSYEQYFGPGTRLTVT.

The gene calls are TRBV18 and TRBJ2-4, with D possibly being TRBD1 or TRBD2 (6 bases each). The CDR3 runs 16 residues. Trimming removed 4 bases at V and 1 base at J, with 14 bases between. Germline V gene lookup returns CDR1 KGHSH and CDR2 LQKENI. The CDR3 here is CASSRNREEAKNIQYF. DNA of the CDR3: TGTGCCAGCTCACGAAACAGGGAGGAGGCCAAAAACATTCAGTACTTC.

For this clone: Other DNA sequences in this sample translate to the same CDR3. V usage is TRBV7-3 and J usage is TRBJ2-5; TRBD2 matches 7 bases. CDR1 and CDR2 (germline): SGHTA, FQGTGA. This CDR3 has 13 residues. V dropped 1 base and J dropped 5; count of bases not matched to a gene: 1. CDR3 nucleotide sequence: TGTGCCAGCAGCTTAAGGCGGGAGGAGACCCAGTACTTC. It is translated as CASSLRREETQYF. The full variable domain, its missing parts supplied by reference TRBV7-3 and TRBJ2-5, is GAGVSQTPSNKVTEKGKYVELRCDPISGHTALYWYRQSLGQGPEFLIYFQGTGAADDSGLPNDRFFAVRPEGSVSTLKIQRTERGDSAVYLCASSLRREETQYFGPGTRLLVL.

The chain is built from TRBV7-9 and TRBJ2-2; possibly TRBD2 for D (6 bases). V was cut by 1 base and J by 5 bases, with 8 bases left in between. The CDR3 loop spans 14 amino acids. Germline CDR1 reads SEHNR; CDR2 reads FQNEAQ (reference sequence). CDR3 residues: CASSLGGITGELFF. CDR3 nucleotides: TGTGCCAGCAGCTTAGGCGGGATTACCGGGGAGCTGTTTTTT.

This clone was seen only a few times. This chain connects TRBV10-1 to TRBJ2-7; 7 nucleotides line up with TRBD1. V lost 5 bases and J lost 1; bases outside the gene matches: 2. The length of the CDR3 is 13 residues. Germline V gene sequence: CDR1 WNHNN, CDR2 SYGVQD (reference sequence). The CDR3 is CASSPGQSYEQYF. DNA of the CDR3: TGCGCCAGCAGTCCGGGACAGTCCTACGAGCAGTACTTC.

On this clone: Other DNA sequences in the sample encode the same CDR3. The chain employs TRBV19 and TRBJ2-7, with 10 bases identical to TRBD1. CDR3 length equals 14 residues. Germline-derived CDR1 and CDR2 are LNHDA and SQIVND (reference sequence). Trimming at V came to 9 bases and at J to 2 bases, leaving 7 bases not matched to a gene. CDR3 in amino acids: CASRRTGGTYEQYF. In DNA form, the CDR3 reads TGTGCCAGCCGCAGGACAGGGGGTACCTACGAGCAGTACTTC.

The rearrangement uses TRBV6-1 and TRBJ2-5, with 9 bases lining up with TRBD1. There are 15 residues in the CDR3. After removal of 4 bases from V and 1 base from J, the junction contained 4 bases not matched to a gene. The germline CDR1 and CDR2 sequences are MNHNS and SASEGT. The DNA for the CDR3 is TGTGCCAGCAGTGGCACGGGACAGGGCCAAGAGACCCAGTACTTC. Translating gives CASSGTGQGQETQYF.

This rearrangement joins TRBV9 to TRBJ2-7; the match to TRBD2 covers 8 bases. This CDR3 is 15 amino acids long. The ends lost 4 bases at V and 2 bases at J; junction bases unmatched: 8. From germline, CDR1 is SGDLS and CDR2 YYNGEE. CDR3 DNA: TGTGCCAGCAGCATGAGCGGGAGCAGCGCCTACGAGCAGTACTTC. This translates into CASSMSGSSAYEQYF. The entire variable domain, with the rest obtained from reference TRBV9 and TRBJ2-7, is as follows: DSGVTQTPKHLITATGQRVTLRCSPRSGDLSVYWYQQSLDQGLQFLIQYYNGEERAKGNILERFSAQQFPDLHSELNLSSLELGDSALYFCASSMSGSSAYEQYFGPGTRLTVT.